This T cell receptor beta chain was documented in a study of response to subunit inactivated influenza vaccine. CDR3 size: 11 residues. V lost 6 bases and J lost 6, with 9 bases in between. This clonotype has a handful of counts. The antigen is undetermined. TCRdb used MiXCR to reprocess the RT-PCR reads, holding one entry per CDR3 protein. The repertoire consists of 650,000 to 800,000 distinct CDR3 sequences, with 11% to 15% occurring once and the leading ten covering approximately 7%. Whole-study findings and limits: Authors suggested seasonal influenza vaccinations each recruit few new T cells.

The V call is TRBV12-3 or TRBV12-4, the J call TRBJ2-7, with TRBD1 as a possible D gene (5 bases). This TCR came from a man aged 45-65 years who received an inactivated influenza vaccine. The sequenced sample was PBMCs from blood, obtained 14 days before vaccination. CDR3 residues: CASRSGLEQYF. The CDR3 region has the DNA TGTGCCAGCAGGTCAGGGCTCGAGCAGTACTTC.